In this sample, the clone carrying this T cell receptor (beta chain) turned up many times. The source of the sample is a study of T cell repertoires in cytomegalovirus infection. TCRdb re-called the reads through MiXCR, storing one row per CDR3 protein. Here the sample spans fewer than 200,000 distinct CDR3 sequences, 8% to 10% being singletons. Trimming left V 0 bases short and J 8 bases short, with 12 bases between. Germline CDR1 reads MNHNY; CDR2 reads SVGAGI (reference sequence). CDR3 size: 14 residues. V is TRBV6-6 and J is TRBJ2-3, with a weak D call TRBD1 (6 bases). This TCR was recovered from a human donor in good health (CMV status not recorded). Some clones in this sample may be carry-over from other donors' samples. The sequencing input was PBMCs. CDR3 protein: CASSYSGTLGTQYF. In DNA, the CDR3 is TGTGCCAGCAGTTACTCCGGGACATTAGGTACGCAGTATTTT.